This TCR beta chain was retrieved from a study of prognosis after radiotherapy for stage I lung cancer. Findings and limits, study-wide: After stereotactic body radiation therapy, median unique TCR clones were 6,861, down from around 9,500.

Germline assignment: CDR1 SEHNR and CDR2 FQNEAQ (reference sequence). This CDR3 is built from 15 residues. The V and J ends lost 2 bases and 10 bases, in that order; junction bases with no gene match: 9. The authors amplified TCR beta CDR3 from genomic DNA using two-round multiplex PCR. Amplification in first-round PCR relied on primers specific to each TRBV and TRBJ gene. Each CDR3 protein gets one entry after TCRdb re-called the multiplex PCR reads with MiXCR. This table holds 45,000 to 70,000 distinct CDR3 sequences, around 27% found once. On this clonotype itself: Its antigen is unidentified.

This clonotype originated in a donor at least 50 years old with non-small cell lung cancer. The sample here was PBMCs, taken before or after stereotactic body radiation therapy (not recorded which). The V call is TRBV7-9, the J call TRBJ1-2, with 11 bases that match TRBD1. The CDR3 loop reads CASSLKVGTGGDYTF. The CDR3 nucleotides read TGTGCCAGCAGCTTAAAGGTCGGGACAGGGGGAGACTACACCTTC.